This entry concerns a single TCR beta chain. The sample originates from a study of blood T cell repertoires in COVID-19. The method was immunoSEQ multiplex PCR; TCRdb's version includes in-frame clones alone and lacks a portion of them. Of roughly 80,000 clones in the sample, about four fifths were seen once. V shed 3 bases, J shed 2 bases, and the junction held 5 bases outside the gene matches. The germline V gene encodes CDR1 KGHDR and CDR2 SFDVKD. The CDR3 totals 16 residues. This sequence joins TRBV24-1 and TRBJ2-3, with TRBD1 matching 9 bases. The sequencing sample was made of peripheral blood. This TCR came from a human donor in a cohort sampled during active COVID-19. This CDR3 reads CATSDPTGGNTDTQYF. The CDR3 coding sequence is TGTGCCACCAGTGATCCTACAGGGGGCAACACAGATACGCAGTATTTT.